These T cell receptor beta chains were read from a single sample in a study of T cell responses to AZD1222 COVID-19 vaccine. Clones were read by immunoSEQ multiplex PCR, and TCRdb kept only the in-frame ones, dropping some. The table records 180,000 or so clones, approximately 91% of them present only once. The sample here was peripheral blood, taken 28 days after the second AZD1222 dose. The receptors derive from an adult who received the AZD1222 COVID-19 vaccine. Each CDR3 is given with its conserved first and last residue. Each record gives: V gene, J gene, clone size, D gene, CDR3 protein, CDR3 DNA. The D gene is left open where the match is weak. Expanded clones are given a class, and other clones once, few, many or no size at all.

V gene: TRBV5-1; J gene: TRBJ2-7; clone size: -; D gene: -; CDR3 protein: CASSLEGTYYEQYF; CDR3 DNA: TGCGCCAGCAGCTTGGAAGGAACTTACTACGAGCAGTACTTC
V gene: TRBV19; J gene: TRBJ1-2; clone size: -; D gene: TRBD1; CDR3 protein: CASSIVWGQMGYTF; CDR3 DNA: TGTGCCAGTAGTATTGTATGGGGACAGATGGGCTACACCTTC
V gene: TRBV6-4; J gene: TRBJ1-3; clone size: -; D gene: -; CDR3 protein: CASSAPTASGNTIYF; CDR3 DNA: TGTGCCAGCAGTGCCCCAACAGCCTCTGGAAACACCATATATTTT
V gene: TRBV9; J gene: TRBJ1-1; clone size: -; D gene: -; CDR3 protein: CASGSNLNTEAFF; CDR3 DNA: TGTGCCAGCGGGTCGAACCTCAACACTGAAGCTTTCTTT
V gene: TRBV3-1/TRBV3-2; J gene: TRBJ2-1; clone size: -; D gene: -; CDR3 protein: CASSQGTSTMRQFF; CDR3 DNA: TGTGCCAGCAGCCAAGGGACTTCCACAATGAGGCAGTTCTTC
V gene: TRBV6-5; J gene: TRBJ1-1; clone size: -; D gene: -; CDR3 protein: CASRPTENTEAFF; CDR3 DNA: TGTGCCAGCAGACCCACAGAGAACACTGAAGCTTTCTTT
V gene: TRBV12-5; J gene: TRBJ1-1; clone size: -; D gene: -; CDR3 protein: CASGLREGEAFF; CDR3 DNA: TGTGCTAGTGGACTGAGGGAGGGTGAAGCTTTCTTT
V gene: TRBV7-2; J gene: TRBJ2-7; clone size: few; D gene: -; CDR3 protein: CASRQGGSSYEQYF; CDR3 DNA: TGTGCCAGCAGACAAGGAGGGAGCTCCTACGAGCAGTACTTC
V gene: TRBV6-5; J gene: TRBJ1-6; clone size: -; D gene: TRBD1; CDR3 protein: CASGLDRVNSPLHF; CDR3 DNA: TGTGCCAGCGGTCTCGACAGGGTTAATTCACCCCTCCACTTT
V gene: TRBV10-1; J gene: TRBJ2-7; clone size: -; D gene: -; CDR3 protein: CASSDFRTGEQYF; CDR3 DNA: TGCGCCAGCAGTGATTTTAGGACGGGAGAGCAGTACTTC
V gene: TRBV5-6; J gene: TRBJ1-2; clone size: once; D gene: -; CDR3 protein: CASTKVGGYTF; CDR3 DNA: TGTGCCAGCACGAAGGTCGGTGGCTACACCTTC
V gene: TRBV2; J gene: TRBJ1-5; clone size: few; D gene: TRBD1; CDR3 protein: CASRVGQGAAQHF; CDR3 DNA: TGTGCCAGCAGGGTGGGACAGGGGGCGGCCCAGCATTTT
V gene: TRBV7-9; J gene: TRBJ1-3; clone size: -; D gene: -; CDR3 protein: CASSLAGNTIYF; CDR3 DNA: TGTGCCAGCAGCTTAGCCGGAAACACCATATATTTT
V gene: TRBV15; J gene: TRBJ2-1; clone size: -; D gene: TRBD2; CDR3 protein: CATSRRKNSGSRGNEQFF; CDR3 DNA: TGTGCCACCAGCAGGCGAAAAAATAGCGGGAGTCGGGGCAATGAGCAGTTCTTC
V gene: TRBV18; J gene: TRBJ2-2; clone size: -; D gene: -; CDR3 protein: CASSPGASGYTGELFF; CDR3 DNA: TGTGCCAGCTCACCCGGAGCGAGCGGCTACACCGGGGAGCTGTTTTTT
V gene: TRBV5-1; J gene: TRBJ2-3; clone size: -; D gene: TRBD1; CDR3 protein: CASSPPNLGQGRTDTQYF; CDR3 DNA: TGCGCCAGCAGCCCCCCCAACTTGGGACAGGGGAGAACAGATACGCAGTATTTT
V gene: TRBV11-2; J gene: TRBJ1-5; clone size: -; D gene: TRBD1; CDR3 protein: CASSKGQGYQPQHF; CDR3 DNA: TGTGCCAGCAGTAAGGGACAGGGATATCAGCCCCAGCATTTT
V gene: TRBV20-1; J gene: TRBJ1-1; clone size: -; D gene: -; CDR3 protein: CSASGNTEAFF; CDR3 DNA: TGCAGTGCCTCAGGGAACACTGAAGCTTTCTTT
V gene: TRBV5-1; J gene: TRBJ2-3; clone size: -; D gene: TRBD2; CDR3 protein: CASTRLAGDPSTDTQYF; CDR3 DNA: TGCGCCAGCACACGACTAGCGGGGGATCCTAGCACAGATACGCAGTATTTT
V gene: TRBV9; J gene: TRBJ1-1; clone size: -; D gene: -; CDR3 protein: CASSAKQGNTEAFF; CDR3 DNA: TGTGCCAGCAGCGCTAAACAGGGGAACACTGAAGCTTTCTTT
V gene: TRBV6-1; J gene: TRBJ2-1; clone size: -; D gene: TRBD2; CDR3 protein: CASSDGGGYNEQFF; CDR3 DNA: TGTGCCAGCAGTGACGGGGGGGGCTACAATGAGCAGTTCTTC
V gene: TRBV3-1/TRBV3-2; J gene: TRBJ1-1; clone size: once; D gene: -; CDR3 protein: CASSQGMNTEAFF; CDR3 DNA: TGTGCCAGCAGCCAGGGGATGAACACTGAAGCTTTCTTT
V gene: TRBV18; J gene: TRBJ2-1; clone size: -; D gene: TRBD2; CDR3 protein: CASSPSGGRRNNEQFF; CDR3 DNA: TGTGCCAGCTCACCATCCGGCGGGAGAAGGAACAATGAGCAGTTCTTC